Below are 7 T cell receptor beta chains sequenced from a single sample in a study of blood T cell repertoires in COVID-19 (TCRdb year 2020). Receptor amplification or capture employed the immunoSEQ multiplex PCR assay. TCRdb carries this immuneACCESS record with in-frame sequences only. Its versions omit some clonotypes, under half of them owing to an unresolved V gene in the studies checked, with the rest unexplained. The sample table holds roughly 78,000 clones, of which roughly 90% were seen once. The ten largest make up 0.5% to 0.7% of the sample. The sample consisted of peripheral blood. The source is a man in his 60s with acute or convalescent COVID-19.

The rearrangement uses TRBV19 and TRBJ1-2, with unresolved D. Between the trimmed V and J ends, which lost 8 bases and 8 bases, there was a span of 12 bases. Germline loops: CDR1 LNHDA, CDR2 SQIVND (reference sequence). This CDR3 comprises 11 residues. CDR3 sequence: CASQSGWGYTF. CDR3 DNA: TGTGCCAGTCAATCGGGTTGGGGCTACACCTTC.

This clone occurred a few times. The chain recombines TRBV12-3 or TRBV12-4 with TRBJ1-2, with TRBD1 as a possible D gene (6 bases). Trimming shortened V by 5 bases and J by 8 bases, and 12 bases separated the two germline ends. The CDR3 totals 12 residues. CDR3 bases: TGTGCCAGCAGTCCCGGGACAATGGGCTACACCTTC. Translating it yields CASSPGTMGYTF.

The chain couples TRBV27 to TRBJ1-5; D might be TRBD1 (5 bases). Trimming stripped 3 bases from V and 9 bases from J, with 9 bases between. The CDR3 has 12 amino acids. The germline V gene encodes CDR1 MNHEY and CDR2 SMNVEV (reference sequence). This chain's CDR3 is CASSFPGGPQHF. CDR3 sequence (DNA): TGTGCCAGCAGTTTTCCCGGGGGGCCCCAGCATTTT.

V and J are TRBV24-1 and TRBJ2-1; possible D gene TRBD2, 6 bases. Per germline, CDR1 KGHDR and CDR2 SFDVKD. The CDR3 totals 14 residues. V lost 3 bases and J 6 bases, leaving 11 bases between the germline ends. The CDR3 spells CATSDGGILNEQFF. As DNA, the CDR3 is TGTGCCACCAGTGATGGCGGGATACTCAATGAGCAGTTCTTC.

Concerning this clone: Distinct nucleotide sequences in the sample also encode this CDR3. The rearrangement uses TRBV11-3 and TRBJ2-2; tentatively, D is TRBD2 (7 bases). CDR1 is SGHNT and CDR2 is YENEEA in the germline V gene. With 3 bases removed from V and 0 bases from J, the gap between germline ends came to 14 bases. There are 17 residues in the CDR3. The CDR3 protein is CASSFGAGAANTGELFF. The CDR3 region has the DNA TGTGCCAGCAGCTTCGGGGCGGGGGCGGCGAACACCGGGGAGCTGTTTTTT.

The chain carries TRBV12-3 or TRBV12-4 and TRBJ2-7, with D possibly matching TRBD2 (6 bases). Trimming removed 7 bases from V and 2 bases from J, with 9 bases in between. The CDR3 is 12 residues long. The CDR3 coding sequence is TGTGCCAGCACACGGGAGCCCTACGAGCAGTACTTC. It yields the protein CASTREPYEQYF.

The chain recombines TRBV2 with TRBJ2-1; D is undetermined. Germline CDR1 and CDR2: SNHLY and FYNNEI. This CDR3 is built from 13 residues. V was trimmed by 8 bases and J by 4 bases, leaving 12 bases between them. The CDR3 sequence is CASAANPYNEQFF. For the CDR3, the DNA is TGTGCCAGCGCAGCGAACCCATACAATGAGCAGTTCTTC.